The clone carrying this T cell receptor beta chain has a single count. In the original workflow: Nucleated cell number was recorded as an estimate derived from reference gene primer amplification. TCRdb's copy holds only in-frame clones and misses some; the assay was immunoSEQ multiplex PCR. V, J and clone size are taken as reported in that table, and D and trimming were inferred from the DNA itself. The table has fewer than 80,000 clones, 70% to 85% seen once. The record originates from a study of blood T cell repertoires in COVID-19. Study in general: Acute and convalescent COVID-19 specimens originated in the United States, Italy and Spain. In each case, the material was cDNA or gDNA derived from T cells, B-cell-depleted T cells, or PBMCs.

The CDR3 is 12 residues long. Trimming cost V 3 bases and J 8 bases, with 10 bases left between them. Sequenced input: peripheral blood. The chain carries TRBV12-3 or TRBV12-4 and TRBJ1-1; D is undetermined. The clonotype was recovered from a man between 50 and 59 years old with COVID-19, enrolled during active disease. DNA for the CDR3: TGTGCCAGCAGTTTCGGGATATCGGAAGCTTTCTTT. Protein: CASSFGISEAFF.